This T cell receptor (beta chain) was found in a study of shared clonotypes between healthy human individuals. Study conclusions and caveats: Larger estimated richness was generally seen in naive subsets than in memory subsets.

As concerns this clone: Its cognate antigen is unknown.

Authors' data handling: Filtering differed because ImmunoSEQ produced junction-only sequences that carried no quality scores. TCRdb keeps only in-frame clones here, not all; method: immunoSEQ multiplex PCR. V, J and clone size are taken as reported in that table, and D and trimming were inferred from the DNA itself. The data show millions of clones, roughly 93% seen once. Sample: naive CD4+ T cells from PBMCs. Subset defined: CD45RA+ positively selected. The TCR originated in a young man in good health. Some clones in this sample may be carry-over from other donors' samples.

CDR3 nucleotides: TGCAGCGTTGAAGATCAGCCCCGAGGGACAGGATTATACGAGCAGTACTTC. This codes for CSVEDQPRGTGLYEQYF. The chain joins TRBV29-1 to TRBJ2-5; 8 nucleotides line up with TRBD1. The last part of the DNA fits TRBJ2-7 better; the J call may be wrong. CDR1 and CDR2 (germline): SQVTM, ANQGSEA. The CDR3 is 17 residues long.